One sample yielded the 18 T cell receptor beta chains listed below, sequenced in a study of regulatory and conventional T cells in RAG deficiency (dated by TCRdb to the late 2010s). To prepare the library, the immunoSEQ multiplex PCR assay was applied. The table comes from immuneACCESS by way of TCRdb, which keeps in-frame sequences with V and J called. Part of the clones is missing from these tables; in studies checked, under half for an unresolved V gene and the rest for unknown reasons. The sample data list some 20,000 clones, and around 94% of these were observed just once. Clones ranked in the top ten supply under 0.85% of the sample. Conventional CD4+ T cells were purified from blood as CD25-low CD127-high cells before genomic DNA extraction. The same data also went into a second study, on regulatory T cells. The second study, in turn, reports: For the multiplex PCR, 52 forward TRBV primers and 13 reverse TRBJ primers were used, and amplification bias was corrected with both assay-based and computational methods.

The sequenced material came from CD4+ T cells sorted from blood. All receptors derive from a human donor in good health.

The chain combines TRBV7-8 with TRBJ1-2; no clear D gene. The CDR3 extends over 13 amino acids. Trimming cost V 0 bases and J 4 bases, with 6 bases left between them. The germline gives CDR1 SGHVS, CDR2 FQNEAQ. DNA for the CDR3: TGTGCCAGCAGCTTAGCAGCAGGCTATGGCTACACCTTC. Its protein product is CASSLAAGYGYTF.

The chain carries TRBV6-5 and TRBJ1-3; D might be TRBD1 (6 bases). Trimming left V 3 bases short and J 0 bases short, with 12 bases between. The germline CDR1 and CDR2 sequences are MNHEY and SVGAGI. This CDR3 region has 16 residues. The CDR3 loop reads CASSYLQGLSGNTIYF. DNA for the CDR3: TGTGCCAGCAGTTATCTACAGGGCCTCTCTGGAAACACCATATATTTT.

The rearrangement links TRBV2 to TRBJ1-5; 10 nucleotides line up with TRBD1. The CDR3 extends over 14 amino acids. CDR1 and CDR2 from the germline V gene are SNHLY and FYNNEI. Germline trimming cut 3 bases from V and 7 bases from J; bases unmatched to any gene: 3. For the CDR3, the DNA is TGTGCCAGCAGTGACCGGGACAGGGGCCAGCCCCAGCATTTT. Amino acids: CASSDRDRGQPQHF.

V gene TRBV19 combines with J gene TRBJ2-3; weak D call: TRBD1 (6 bases). Trimming took 10 bases from V and 4 from J, leaving 18 bases between them. From germline, CDR1 is LNHDA and CDR2 SQIVND (reference sequence). CDR3 length: 14 amino acids. The CDR3 DNA reads TGTGCCACCCGTCCGGGACACAGCGCAGATACGCAGTATTTT. This gives the protein CATRPGHSADTQYF.

The chain employs TRBV30 and TRBJ2-7, with 8 bases aligning to TRBD2. Germline assignment: CDR1 GTSNPN and CDR2 SVGIG (reference sequence). This CDR3 has 14 residues. The ends lost 1 base at V and 2 bases at J; junction bases unmatched: 4. The CDR3 reads CAWSATGGPYEQYF. The CDR3 coding sequence is TGTGCCTGGAGTGCAACGGGAGGGCCCTACGAGCAGTACTTC.

The chain links TRBV6-5 to TRBJ1-1; D uncertain. The germline V gene encodes CDR1 MNHEY and CDR2 SVGAGI. V was trimmed by 0 bases and J by 12 bases, leaving 8 bases between them. The CDR3 runs 11 residues. CDR3: CASSYSSGTFF. In DNA, the CDR3 is TGTGCCAGCAGTTACTCGAGCGGAACTTTCTTT.

The gene calls are TRBV10-3 and TRBJ2-7; D gene ambiguous. The ends were cut back, 2 bases at V and 5 bases at J, with 10 bases in the middle. There are 13 residues in the CDR3. Looked up from germline, CDR1 is ENHRY and CDR2 is SYGVKD. CDR3 sequence reads: CAISELDGDEQYF. Written as DNA, the CDR3 is TGTGCCATCAGTGAGCTAGACGGTGACGAGCAGTACTTC.

V is TRBV5-1 and J is TRBJ2-1; D possibly corresponds to TRBD2 (7 bases). The germline V gene encodes CDR1 SGHRS and CDR2 YFSETQ. The CDR3 has 16 amino acids. Deletions cut 4 bases from V and 9 bases from J, with 23 bases between. The CDR3 coding sequence is TGCGCCAGCAGCCCGTTAGTGGGGGGGCCCGGACCTGAGCAGTTCTTC. Translating it yields CASSPLVGGPGPEQFF.

V and J are TRBV18 and TRBJ1-5; D is unclear. Germline V gene sequence: CDR1 KGHSH, CDR2 LQKENI. V lost 2 bases to trimming and J lost 4 bases, with 12 bases between them. CDR3 length: 15 amino acids. The CDR3 DNA is TGTGCCAGCTCACCAGGGAGGAATGCGAATCAGCCCCAGCATTTT. Translated: CASSPGRNANQPQHF.

This clone was seen just once. The rearrangement links TRBV7-9 to TRBJ2-3; either TRBD1 or TRBD2 may supply D (6 bases each). CDR1 is SEHNR and CDR2 is FQNEAQ in the germline V gene (reference sequence). The V end lost 8 bases, the J end lost 1 base, and 10 bases lay between the germline ends. CDR3 size: 13 residues. The CDR3 protein is CASQRGGTDTQYF. The CDR3 coding sequence is TGTGCCAGCCAGAGGGGGGGCACAGATACGCAGTATTTT. Full variable domain (remainder filled in from reference TRBV7-9 and TRBJ2-3): DTGVSQNPRHKITKRGQNVTFRCDPISEHNRLYWYRQTLGQGPEFLTYFQNEAQLEKSRLLSDRFSAERPKGSFSTLEIQRTEQGDSAMYLCASQRGGTDTQYFGPGTRLTVL.

V is TRBV5-1 and J is TRBJ2-7, with D unresolved. Germline V gene lookup returns CDR1 SGHRS and CDR2 YFSETQ. This CDR3 has 15 residues. V was trimmed by 0 bases and J by 6 bases, leaving 16 bases between them. The CDR3 spells CASSLGTGITSEQYF. In DNA, the CDR3 is TGCGCCAGCAGCTTGGGCACGGGTATAACGTCCGAGCAGTACTTC.

The chain joins TRBV4-1 to TRBJ2-7; D not certain. V was shortened by 4 bases and J by 0 bases, with 19 bases between the two germline ends. Germline V gene lookup returns CDR1 MGHRA and CDR2 YSYEKL. The CDR3 covers 17 residues. CDR3 in amino acids: CASSRDLVPRSSYEQYF. In DNA, the CDR3 is TGCGCCAGCAGCCGAGACCTAGTCCCGAGGAGCTCCTACGAGCAGTACTTC.

The chain recombines TRBV6-5 with TRBJ2-1; tentatively, D is TRBD2 (6 bases). Trimming cost V 2 bases and J 4 bases, with 12 bases left between them. This CDR3 has 15 residues. Germline-derived CDR1 and CDR2 are MNHEY and SVGAGI. CDR3 sequence: CASSYAGSRYNEQFF. The CDR3 nucleotides read TGTGCCAGCAGTTACGCGGGGTCGAGATACAATGAGCAGTTCTTC.

V is TRBV4-1 and J is TRBJ1-6; no clear D. The CDR3 is made up of 16 amino acids. V lost 0 bases to trimming and J lost 6 bases, with 12 bases between them. Germline assignment: CDR1 MGHRA and CDR2 YSYEKL. The CDR3 spells CASSQDRAGPNSPLHF. The CDR3 region has the DNA TGCGCCAGCAGCCAAGATCGGGCAGGCCCTAATTCACCCCTCCACTTT.

The chain combines TRBV19 with TRBJ1-1; D unclear. The germline gives CDR1 LNHDA, CDR2 SQIVND (reference sequence). V shed 3 bases and J shed 1 base, with 12 bases lying between them. The CDR3 runs 15 residues. DNA of the CDR3: TGTGCCAGTAGTATGCCAGGTCATAAGAACACTGAAGCTTTCTTT. It specifies CASSMPGHKNTEAFF.

The chain uses TRBV28 and TRBJ1-4; 8 bases align to TRBD1. Per germline, CDR1 MDHEN and CDR2 SYDVKM. The ends lost 8 bases at V and 6 bases at J; junction bases unmatched: 2. This CDR3 is built from 12 residues. Here the CDR3 DNA reads TGTGCCAGCTTGACAGGGGATGAAAAACTGTTTTTT. It yields the protein CASLTGDEKLFF.

There are a few counts of this clone. This rearrangement joins TRBV7-9 to TRBJ2-7; D is undetermined. V dropped 1 base and J dropped 2 bases, with 12 bases sitting between them. The germline V gene encodes CDR1 SEHNR and CDR2 FQNEAQ (reference sequence). The CDR3 has 15 residues. In nucleotides, the CDR3 is TGTGCCAGCAGCTTAGAGGGCACTTATCCCTACGAGCAGTACTTC. This encodes CASSLEGTYPYEQYF. The whole variable domain, remainder taken from reference TRBV7-9 and TRBJ2-7, is DTGVSQNPRHKITKRGQNVTFRCDPISEHNRLYWYRQTLGQGPEFLTYFQNEAQLEKSRLLSDRFSAERPKGSFSTLEIQRTEQGDSAMYLCASSLEGTYPYEQYFGPGTRLTVT.

CDR3 region: CASSQRDSENYGYTF. The CDR3, as DNA: TGCGCCAGCAGCCAACGGGACAGTGAGAACTATGGCTACACCTTC. The chain is built from TRBV4-1 and TRBJ1-2, with 7 bases aligning to TRBD1. J was trimmed by 2 bases and V by 2 bases; bases with no gene match: 5. From germline, CDR1 is MGHRA and CDR2 YSYEKL. The CDR3 consists of 15 residues.